This T cell receptor (beta chain) is drawn from a study of lymphopenia after photon versus proton radiotherapy. Points from the study as a whole: After lymphocyte nadir, photon-treated repertoires showed oligoclonal expansion, especially CD8+ Temra. Relative stability marked proton patients; photon patients lost diversity and naive cells.

The CDR3 totals 13 residues. Germline V gives CDR1 MNHEY, CDR2 SMNVEV (reference sequence). Trimming shortened V by 0 bases and J by 4 bases, and 7 bases separated the two germline ends. Produced via immunoSEQ multiplex PCR; TCRdb's table is partial and in-frame only. The sample contains about 22,000 clones, about 89% of which appear only once. Of note for this clone: The antigen remains unidentified.

The clonotype was recovered from a man of 80 years or more with esophageal cancer. Sequencing was performed on peripheral blood, taken from a patient treated with proton-based radiotherapy. The chain has TRBV27 and TRBJ2-7; D gene uncertain. The chain's CDR3 is CASSLSAAYEQYF. Written as DNA, the CDR3 is TGTGCCAGCAGTTTATCGGCAGCATACGAGCAGTACTTC.